A selection of T cell receptor beta chains follows, all from one sample in a study of control samples from healthy donors and cancer patients. The data were produced by immunoSEQ multiplex PCR, yet TCRdb's version contains in-frame clones alone and is incomplete. Among about 75,000 clones listed, around 94% were seen once. The material sequenced was blood. The receptors were gathered from a woman in her 40s in good health. Each CDR3 is given with its conserved first and last residue. D genes are given only for firm matches. Expanded clones are given a class, and other clones once, few, many or no size at all.

TRBV28,TRBJ2-5,TRBD1,NA,TGTGCCAGGAGCGGGACAGGGGGCATGCAAGAGACCCAGTACTTC,CARSGTGGMQETQYF
TRBV4-3,TRBJ1-2,NA,NA,TGCGCCAGCAGCCAAGACGTCCGTAACTATGGCTACACCTTC,CASSQDVRNYGYTF
TRBV11-2,TRBJ2-3,NA,NA,TGTGCCAGCAGCTTAGGGGCAGGCGGCCCAGATACGCAGTATTTT,CASSLGAGGPDTQYF
TRBV27,TRBJ1-1,TRBD1,once,TGTGCCAGCGTAAGCGCAGGGGGAATGAACACTGAAGCTTTCTTT,CASVSAGGMNTEAFF
TRBV7-2,TRBJ2-7,TRBD2,NA,TGTGCCAGCAGCCGGACTAGCGGGGGGACAACCTCCTACGAGCAGTACTTC,CASSRTSGGTTSYEQYF
TRBV19,TRBJ2-1,TRBD2,NA,TGTGCCAGTAGTCCCCGGACTAGCGGGAACAATGAGCAGTTCTTC,CASSPRTSGNNEQFF
TRBV5-1,TRBJ2-5,TRBD1,NA,TGCGCCAGCAGTTTACAGGGGGCGCGAGAACAAGAGACCCAGTACTTC,CASSLQGAREQETQYF
TRBV15,TRBJ2-1,NA,NA,TGTGCCACCAGCAGAGCCACAAATGAGCAGTTCTTC,CATSRATNEQFF
TRBV7-3,TRBJ1-3,NA,once,TGTGCCAGCAGCCAAGATTCGGGGTCTGGAAACACCATATATTTT,CASSQDSGSGNTIYF
TRBV4-1,TRBJ2-2,NA,NA,TGCGCCAGCAGCCAAGAGTGGGGCAACACCGGGGAGCTGTTTTTT,CASSQEWGNTGELFF
TRBV5-1,TRBJ1-1,NA,few,TGCGCCAGCAGCTTGGCGGGGGAAGCTTTCTTT,CASSLAGEAFF
TRBV6-2/TRBV6-3,TRBJ1-5,NA,NA,TGTGCCAGCAGTTACTGGGTGGGGCCCCAGCATTTT,CASSYWVGPQHF
TRBV19,TRBJ1-4,NA,NA,TGTGCCGCGGGGGCGGTTGGTGAAAAACTGTTTTTT,CAAGAVGEKLFF
TRBV2,TRBJ2-3,NA,NA,TGTGCCAGCAGTGACGGGAGCACAGATACGCAGTATTTT,CASSDGSTDTQYF
TRBV5-1,TRBJ1-3,NA,few,TGCGCCAGCAGCTTGGATACCAGGGGACACCGAAACACCATATATTTT,CASSLDTRGHRNTIYF
TRBV2,TRBJ1-2,NA,NA,TGTGCCAGCAGTGAACAGGGATATGGCTACACCTTC,CASSEQGYGYTF